These 26 T cell receptor beta chains share one sample of origin, sequenced in a study of PD-L1 blockade in urothelial cancer. The time point: pretreatment peripheral blood. Clones were sequenced by immunoSEQ multiplex PCR, and TCRdb holds only the in-frame ones, with some missing. Here the sample spans 60,000 or so clones, 85% being singletons. The sample here was PBMCs, taken around atezolizumab (anti-PD-L1) treatment. These receptors came from a man aged 70-80 years with urothelial cancer.

The rearrangement joins TRBV6-6 to TRBJ1-2; D is undetermined. The V gene lost 6 bases and the J gene lost 4 bases, with 21 bases spanning the gap. The length of the CDR3 is 16 residues. Germline V lookup: CDR1 MNHNY, CDR2 SVGAGI (reference sequence). The CDR3 DNA follows: TGTGCCAGCAGCTACGGCGGCGCCGAGCGCTTCTATGGCTACACCTTC. Residues: CASSYGGAERFYGYTF.

V is TRBV18 and J is TRBJ1-5; D unclear. Germline loops: CDR1 KGHSH, CDR2 LQKENI. V was pared by 1 base and J by 5 bases, with 6 bases between. The CDR3 has 13 amino acids. As DNA, the CDR3 is TGTGCCAGCTCACCACAGAGAGATCAGCCCCAGCATTTT. Residues: CASSPQRDQPQHF.

The chain links TRBV30 to TRBJ2-7; TRBD2 matches 9 bases. The J segment lost 4 bases and the V segment lost 2 bases, leaving 12 bases of the junction unmatched. Germline-derived CDR1 and CDR2 are GTSNPN and SVGIG (reference sequence). The CDR3 is 16 residues long. The CDR3 sequence is CAWSPGTSSPMYEQYF. Written as DNA, the CDR3 is TGTGCCTGGAGTCCCGGGACTAGCAGTCCAATGTACGAGCAGTACTTC.

This clone was recorded a few times. V gene TRBV6-1 combines with J gene TRBJ1-3; perhaps TRBD1 as D (5 bases). CDR3 length equals 15 residues. Looked up from germline, CDR1 is MNHNS and CDR2 is SASEGT. V lost 11 bases, J lost 0 bases, and 17 bases lay in between. The chain's CDR3 is CAGGKNEGSGNTIYF. In DNA, the CDR3 is TGTGCCGGGGGGAAGAACGAGGGCTCTGGAAACACCATATATTTT.

The genes are TRBV5-5 and TRBJ2-1; TRBD1 matches 8 bases. Losses at the gene ends were 0 bases for V and 2 bases for J; bases not matched to a gene: 4. Germline-derived CDR1 and CDR2 are SGHKS and YYEKEE (reference sequence). The CDR3 spans 16 residues. CDR3 nucleotide sequence: TGTGCCAGCAGCTTGGGACAGGGGTTCACCTACAATGAGCAGTTCTTC. Its translation is CASSLGQGFTYNEQFF. Variable domain in full (rest from reference TRBV5-5 and TRBJ2-1): DAGVTQSPTHLIKTRGQQVTLRCSPISGHKSVSWYQQVLGQGPQFIFQYYEKEERGRGNFPDRFSARQFPNYSSELNVNALLLGDSALYLCASSLGQGFTYNEQFFGPGTRLTVL.

The rearrangement joins TRBV5-1 to TRBJ2-7; tentatively, D is TRBD1 (5 bases). CDR3 size: 16 residues. Deletions cut 0 bases from V and 3 bases from J, with 16 bases between. Germline CDR1 SGHRS, CDR2 YFSETQ. The CDR3 protein is CASSLDPGPPNYEQYF. The CDR3 DNA reads as TGCGCCAGCAGCTTGGATCCAGGGCCCCCCAACTACGAGCAGTACTTC.

The gene calls are TRBV6-1 and TRBJ2-5, with 7 bases fitting TRBD2. The CDR3 is 15 amino acids. V lost 0 bases and J lost 4; bases outside the gene matches: 5. The germline V gene has CDR1 MNHNS and CDR2 SASEGT. The CDR3 region has the DNA TGTGCCAGCAGTGAAGCGGGAGGGCGAGGAGAGACCCAGTACTTC. Translating it yields CASSEAGGRGETQYF.

This chain joins TRBV7-9 and TRBJ2-2; TRBD2 agrees at 7 bases. This CDR3 has 15 residues. V lost 5 bases to trimming and J lost 3 bases; unmatched junction nucleotides: 6. The germline gives CDR1 SEHNR, CDR2 FQNEAQ (reference sequence). CDR3 loop: CASSPLGGDTGELFF. CDR3 nucleotides: TGTGCCAGCAGCCCCTTGGGAGGGGACACCGGGGAGCTGTTTTTT.

The sample holds one count of this clone. V usage is TRBV28 and J usage is TRBJ2-7, with TRBD2 as a possible D gene (6 bases). The V and J ends lost 6 bases and 5 bases respectively, with 11 bases between them. The CDR3 runs 12 residues. Germline values: CDR1 MDHEN, CDR2 SYDVKM. The CDR3 region is CASSGGVNEQYF. DNA for the CDR3: TGTGCCAGCAGCGGAGGGGTGAACGAGCAGTACTTC.

The chain uses TRBV27 and TRBJ2-7; 8 bases fit TRBD1. The germline V gene has CDR1 MNHEY and CDR2 SMNVEV (reference sequence). V trimming: 6 bases; J trimming: 2 bases; junction bases outside the gene matches: 6. This CDR3 comprises 14 residues. CDR3 in DNA: TGTGCCAGCAGCCGACAGGGGAATGCCTACGAGCAGTACTTC. Its translation: CASSRQGNAYEQYF.

The chain combines TRBV5-1 with TRBJ2-1; 8 positions agree with TRBD2. The J segment lost 7 bases and the V segment lost 0 bases, leaving 9 bases of the junction unmatched. The germline V gene encodes CDR1 SGHRS and CDR2 YFSETQ. This CDR3 has 16 amino acids. The CDR3 nucleotides read TGCGCCAGCAGCTTGGCCGAAACTAGCGGAGGGAATGAGCAGTTCTTC. This translates into CASSLAETSGGNEQFF.

The sample holds one count of this clone. The gene calls are TRBV30 and TRBJ2-6; D might be TRBD2 (6 bases). Deletions cut 4 bases from V and 1 base from J, with 8 bases between. CDR3 size: 14 residues. The germline V gene has CDR1 GTSNPN and CDR2 SVGIG (reference sequence). The CDR3 spells CAWNRGSGANVLTF. In DNA form, the CDR3 reads TGTGCCTGGAATCGGGGGTCTGGGGCCAACGTCCTGACTTTC. Using reference TRBV30 and TRBJ2-6 for the parts outside the CDR3, the full variable domain is SQTIHQWPATLVQPVGSPLSLECTVEGTSNPNLYWYRQAAGRGLQLLFYSVGIGQISSEVPQNLSASRPQDRQFILSSKKLLLSDSGFYLCAWNRGSGANVLTFGAGSRLTVL.

The rearrangement links TRBV6-5 to TRBJ1-2, with 8 bases identical to TRBD1. Germline loops: CDR1 MNHEY, CDR2 SVGAGI. The length of the CDR3 is 12 residues. The J segment lost 3 bases and the V segment lost 10 bases, leaving 4 bases of the junction unmatched. The CDR3 sequence is CATLQGDYGYTF. CDR3 in DNA: TGTGCCACCTTACAGGGGGACTATGGCTACACCTTC.

The chain combines TRBV6-5 with TRBJ2-7; 7 bases match TRBD1. V gave up 2 bases and J gave up 3 bases; unmatched junction bases: 7. CDR1 MNHEY and CDR2 SVGAGI come from the germline V gene. CDR3 length: 15 amino acids. CDR3 nucleotide sequence: TGTGCCAGCAGTTACGCCCTGACAGGGAACTACGAGCAGTACTTC. Translated, it gives CASSYALTGNYEQYF.

The chain joins TRBV11-2 to TRBJ2-3; D possibly corresponds to TRBD1 (6 bases). Trimming removed 1 base from V and 3 bases from J, with 11 bases in between. The CDR3 totals 15 residues. CDR1 is SGHAT, CDR2 FQNNGV, per germline. The CDR3 DNA sequence: TGTGCCAGCAGCTTAGTTGGGGGCCTGACAGATACGCAGTATTTT. Protein: CASSLVGGLTDTQYF. Full variable domain (missing parts from reference TRBV11-2 and TRBJ2-3): EAGVAQSPRYKIIEKRQSVAFWCNPISGHATLYWYQQILGQGPKLLIQFQNNGVVDDSQLPKDRFSAERLKGVDSTLKIQPAKLEDSAVYLCASSLVGGLTDTQYFGPGTRLTVL.

This chain joins TRBV21-1 and TRBJ2-2; no DNA check was done on the table's D call, TRBD1. TRBV21-1 counts as a pseudogene. The CDR3 is made up of 17 amino acids. The CDR3 nucleotides read TGTGCCAGCAGCAAACCCCGGGACAGAGTTGAAACCGGGGAGCTGTTTTTT. Its protein is CASSKPRDRVETGELFF.

This clone was counted once. V is TRBV16 and J is TRBJ1-1; D perhaps matches TRBD1 (6 bases). Germline values: CDR1 KGHSY, CDR2 FQNENV. This CDR3 contains 14 residues. Trimming removed 4 bases at V and 5 bases at J, with 14 bases between. CDR3 DNA sequence: TGTGCCAGCAGCCGATCAGGGGTGGGGACTGAAGCTTTCTTT. It translates to CASSRSGVGTEAFF.

This rearrangement joins TRBV10-3 to TRBJ1-4; D gene uncertain. The V gene's germline CDR1 is ENHRY and CDR2 SYGVKD. The germline V and J ends were trimmed by 10 bases and 0 bases, with 9 bases remaining between them. The CDR3 has 13 residues. CDR3 loop: CATQESTNEKLFF. For the CDR3, the DNA is TGTGCCACTCAGGAATCAACTAATGAAAAACTGTTTTTT.

J is TRBJ2-2 and V is TRBV18, with 9 bases that match TRBD1. V was clipped by 6 bases and J by 5 bases; unmatched bases: 13. The V gene's germline CDR1 is KGHSH and CDR2 LQKENI. The CDR3 contains 17 residues. The CDR3 bases are TGTGCCAGCTCCCCGGGACAGGGAAGAGGACGGACCGGGGAGCTGTTTTTT. It is translated as CASSPGQGRGRTGELFF.

The chain has TRBV30 and TRBJ1-4; D gene uncertain. Deletions cut 7 bases from V and 0 bases from J, with 9 bases between. Germline loops: CDR1 GTSNPN, CDR2 SVGIG (reference sequence). CDR3 length: 13 amino acids. The chain's CDR3 is CALAESTNEKLFF. The CDR3 DNA follows: TGTGCCTTGGCGGAGTCAACTAATGAAAAACTGTTTTTT.

This chain connects TRBV9 to TRBJ1-2, with 9 bases matching TRBD1. Germline CDR1 SGDLS, CDR2 YYNGEE. With 2 bases clipped from V and 2 bases from J, the junction kept 16 bases outside the gene matches. This CDR3 has 19 residues. CDR3 amino acids: CASSVGGTGLSNGNYGYTF. CDR3 bases: TGTGCCAGCAGCGTGGGTGGGACAGGGCTTTCTAATGGGAACTATGGCTACACCTTC.

V and J are TRBV7-2 and TRBJ1-5; the D gene is possibly TRBD1 (5 bases). The CDR3 has 14 residues. V was clipped by 3 bases and J by 4 bases, with 10 bases between them. Germline V lookup: CDR1 SGHTA, CDR2 FQGNSA. CDR3 coding DNA: TGTGCCAGCAGCTTTGTGGCAGGGAATCAGCCCCAGCATTTT. This sequence encodes CASSFVAGNQPQHF.

V is TRBV10-3 and J is TRBJ1-1; 11 bases map to TRBD1. The CDR3 contains 13 residues. Trimming cost V 11 bases and J 7 bases; bases outside gene matches: 9. Germline assignment: CDR1 ENHRY and CDR2 SYGVKD. CDR3 nucleotide sequence: TGTGCCTCTACTCCGGGACAGGGGGTTGAAGCTTTCTTT. It is translated as CASTPGQGVEAFF.

The chain combines TRBV11-2 with TRBJ2-3; D is undetermined. The germline V gene has CDR1 SGHAT and CDR2 FQNNGV. V lost 5 bases and J 14 bases, leaving 14 bases between the germline ends. The CDR3 is 11 residues long. The CDR3 spells CASSAHRYAYF. Written as DNA, the CDR3 is TGTGCCAGCAGCGCTCACAGATACGCGTATTTT.

Here the CDR3 DNA reads TGTGCCAGCAGCTTGGCACTAGCGGACTACAATGAGCAGTTCTTC. Residues: CASSLALADYNEQFF. V is TRBV5-5 and J is TRBJ2-1; 8 positions match TRBD2. Germline assignment: CDR1 SGHKS and CDR2 YYEKEE (reference sequence). CDR3 length: 15 amino acids. Unmatched junction bases numbered 2, after V lost 0 bases and J lost 3 bases. Combining the CDR3 with reference TRBV5-5 and TRBJ2-1 gives the whole variable domain DAGVTQSPTHLIKTRGQQVTLRCSPISGHKSVSWYQQVLGQGPQFIFQYYEKEERGRGNFPDRFSARQFPNYSSELNVNALLLGDSALYLCASSLALADYNEQFFGPGTRLTVL.

The V gene is TRBV7-8, the J gene TRBJ2-3; 12 bases are a match to TRBD2. CDR1 and CDR2 from the germline V gene are SGHVS and FQNEAQ. This CDR3 is 16 amino acids long. Trimming at V came to 3 bases and at J to 2 bases, leaving 3 bases not matched to a gene. The CDR3 sequence: CASSFGTSGFTDTQYF. DNA for the CDR3: TGTGCCAGCAGCTTCGGGACTAGCGGGTTCACAGATACGCAGTATTTT.